This T cell receptor beta chain was identified during a study of cytomegalovirus exposure and HLA in healthy donors. Study details: As an earlier analysis found, 150 million to 200 million T cells yielded about 120 million unique TCR beta sequences.

Study-wide points: Common viral pathogens were later found to be apparently linked to several of the most significant clusters. Fewer N-insertions than the roughly 630-donor mean were reportedly shown by an Asian-associated ancestry cluster in a later analysis.

Turning to this clone: Its antigen is undetermined.

Between the trimmed V and J ends, which lost 5 bases and 5 bases, there was a span of 9 bases. Germline V lookup: CDR1 SGHDT, CDR2 YYEEEE. The CDR3 totals 12 residues. Both 60 Vbeta primers and 13 Jbeta primers went into the PCR. Profiling relied on immunoSEQ multiplex PCR, and the TCRdb table lists in-frame clones only, not all of them. The sample has about 170,000 clones; approximately 81% are singletons. The clonotype was recovered from a male donor in good health and CMV-seronegative. The genes are TRBV5-6 and TRBJ2-3, with D uncertain. The sample taken for sequencing was PBMCs. This CDR3 is CASRGVGDTQYF. CDR3 nucleotides: TGTGCCAGCAGGGGCGTGGGAGATACGCAGTATTTT.